The 28 T cell receptor beta chains presented below share a single source sample, sequenced in a study of response to subunit inactivated influenza vaccine. One entry per CDR3 protein, called by TCRdb with MiXCR from the RT-PCR reads. The sample includes just over 300,000 distinct CDR3 sequences, about 20% of them seen just once. The sequencing here drew on PBMCs from blood, taken around 22 months after vaccination. The receptors were sampled from a man aged 45 to 70 who received an inactivated influenza vaccine.

The genes are TRBV20-1 and TRBJ1-6; TRBD1 aligns across 8 bases. The V and J ends lost 0 bases and 11 bases, in that order; junction bases with no gene match: 18. The CDR3 is 18 residues long. Germline V CDR1 and CDR2: DFQATT, SNEGSKA (reference sequence). The CDR3 is CSARDDISIGQGGAPLHF. The CDR3 DNA is TGCAGTGCTAGAGACGACATCTCAATAGGACAGGGTGGGGCACCCCTCCACTTT.

The rearrangement joins TRBV5-1 to TRBJ2-5; perhaps TRBD2 as D (5 bases). Per germline, CDR1 SGHRS and CDR2 YFSETQ. CDR3 length equals 13 residues. V lost 2 bases, J lost 3 bases, and 8 bases lay in between. DNA of the CDR3: TGCGCCAGCAGCTTACTAGGAGAAGAGACCCAGTACTTC. Translating it yields CASSLLGEETQYF. Filled out from reference TRBV5-1 and TRBJ2-5, the complete variable domain reads KAGVTQTPRYLIKTRGQQVTLSCSPISGHRSVSWYQQTPGQGLQFLFEYFSETQRNKGNFPGRFSGRQFSNSRSEMNVSTLELGDSALYLCASSLLGEETQYFGPGTRLLVL.

The V call is TRBV4-2, the J call TRBJ2-5, with TRBD2 identical over 8 bases. CDR1 is LGHNA, CDR2 YNFKEQ, per germline. This CDR3 contains 17 residues. V lost 0 bases, J lost 1 base, and 7 bases stayed unmatched. The CDR3 loop is CASSQDGAGAFQETQYF. Written as DNA, the CDR3 is TGTGCCAGCAGCCAAGATGGAGCGGGGGCCTTCCAAGAGACCCAGTACTTC.

This chain joins TRBV5-1 and TRBJ2-3, with D perhaps matching TRBD2 (6 bases). CDR3 size: 14 residues. Trimming stripped 3 bases from V and 9 bases from J, with 17 bases between. Germline V CDR1 and CDR2: SGHRS, YFSETQ. CDR3 in amino acids: CASSWRVDGSTQYF. DNA for the CDR3: TGCGCCAGCAGCTGGAGGGTTGACGGCTCGACGCAGTATTTT.

The chain couples TRBV13 to TRBJ2-3; D is perhaps TRBD1 (6 bases). Trimming pared 11 bases from V and 2 bases from J, leaving 17 bases between. Germline V gene lookup returns CDR1 PRHDT and CDR2 FYEKMQ (reference sequence). The CDR3 totals 14 residues. Written as DNA, the CDR3 is TGTGCCGTAAACCGGGACACCTACACAGATACGCAGTATTTT. Translation: CAVNRDTYTDTQYF.

The sample holds many counts of this clonotype. The chain combines TRBV7-9 with TRBJ1-5; D is uncertain. There are 12 residues in the CDR3. Germline loops: CDR1 SEHNR, CDR2 FQNEAQ (reference sequence). The germline V and J ends were trimmed by 4 bases and 3 bases, with 4 bases remaining between them. CDR3 in amino acids: CASSSDNQPQHF. DNA for the CDR3: TGTGCCAGCAGCTCGGACAATCAGCCCCAGCATTTT.

This clonotype was detected many times. This rearrangement joins TRBV5-1 to TRBJ1-4; D ambiguous. Germline V lookup: CDR1 SGHRS, CDR2 YFSETQ. V dropped 1 base and J dropped 4 bases, with 8 bases sitting between them. CDR3 length equals 14 residues. The CDR3 spells CASSLWSYNEKLFF. The CDR3 nucleotides are TGCGCCAGCAGCTTGTGGTCTTATAATGAAAAACTGTTTTTT.

This clonotype has only a few counts. V gene TRBV20-1 combines with J gene TRBJ2-1; 13 bases match TRBD2. The trim removed 6 bases at V and 9 bases at J, leaving 11 bases unmatched. The CDR3 is 15 residues long. Germline V gene data show CDR1 as DFQATT and CDR2 as SNEGSKA (reference sequence). CDR3 amino acids: CSATKRTSGRSEQFF. CDR3 bases: TGCAGTGCAACAAAGAGGACTAGCGGGAGATCTGAGCAGTTCTTC.

This clonotype was seen a few times. This sequence joins TRBV7-9 and TRBJ1-1; D is undetermined. There are 14 residues in the CDR3. The germline V gene has CDR1 SEHNR and CDR2 FQNEAQ (reference sequence). V lost 3 bases and J 6 bases, leaving 14 bases between the germline ends. For the CDR3, the DNA is TGTGCCAGCAGCTTTGTCAGTCCGAGGGCTGAAGCTTTCTTT. Residues: CASSFVSPRAEAFF. Supplemented by reference TRBV7-9 and TRBJ1-1, the full variable domain reads DTGVSQNPRHKITKRGQNVTFRCDPISEHNRLYWYRQTLGQGPEFLTYFQNEAQLEKSRLLSDRFSAERPKGSFSTLEIQRTEQGDSAMYLCASSFVSPRAEAFFGQGTRLTVV.

The chain has TRBV28 and TRBJ1-2, with 9 bases identical to TRBD1. The trim removed 6 bases at V and 6 bases at J, leaving 2 bases unmatched. Germline V gene sequence: CDR1 MDHEN, CDR2 SYDVKM. The CDR3 covers 12 residues. The CDR3 nucleotides read TGTGCCAGCAGCAGGACAGGGGATGGCTACACCTTC. Protein sequence: CASSRTGDGYTF.

The J gene is TRBJ1-2, the V gene TRBV5-6; no clear D. Germline assignment: CDR1 SGHDT and CDR2 YYEEEE. Trimming pared 0 bases from V and 6 bases from J, leaving 6 bases between. The CDR3 spans 12 residues. The CDR3 DNA follows: TGTGCCAGCAGCTTGGAGGCTCATGGCTACACCTTC. It is translated as CASSLEAHGYTF.

The V call is TRBV4-1, the J call TRBJ1-5; no clear D gene. V lost 4 bases, J lost 0 bases, and 7 bases lay in between. The CDR3 contains 14 residues. Germline loops: CDR1 MGHRA, CDR2 YSYEKL. Here the CDR3 reads CASSRANSNQPQHF. Written as DNA, the CDR3 is TGCGCCAGCAGCCGAGCAAATAGCAATCAGCCCCAGCATTTT.

This clonotype has just a few counts. Here the CDR3 DNA reads TGTGCCAGCAGTTTAGCGAACAGGGGGTTCGAAAAACTGTTTTTT. Amino acids: CASSLANRGFEKLFF. The rearrangement links TRBV12-3 or TRBV12-4 to TRBJ1-4; 8 positions match TRBD1. The CDR3 sequence is 15 residues long. V shed 0 bases and J 8 bases; nucleotides not matched to a gene: 5.

The chain couples TRBV20-1 to TRBJ2-7; D perhaps matches TRBD2 (6 bases). This CDR3 is built from 14 residues. Trimming pared 5 bases from V and 0 bases from J, leaving 14 bases between. Germline-derived CDR1 and CDR2 are DFQATT and SNEGSKA (reference sequence). In DNA, the CDR3 is TGCAGTGCTCAGCGGCTAGCGAACTCCTACGAGCAGTACTTC. It specifies CSAQRLANSYEQYF.

Remarks on this clonotype: The CDR3 end shows no conserved phenylalanine or tryptophan, and so a read error is likely. The limits of the CDR3 on the DNA are not certain, so only TCRdb's listed CDR3 is given. The J gene is TRBJ2-3, the V gene TRBV29-1; the D call of TRBD2 is as the table states it, not checked on the DNA. Germline V CDR1 and CDR2: SQVTM, ANQGSEA. Termini included, the CDR3 measures 16 amino acids. The CDR3 protein is CSVEAPISGDPHRYPP.

The chain joins TRBV27 to TRBJ1-1; TRBD1 aligns across 8 bases. Germline V gene sequence: CDR1 MNHEY, CDR2 SMNVEV (reference sequence). V gave up 4 bases and J gave up 5 bases; unmatched junction bases: 15. The CDR3 covers 17 residues. The CDR3 here is CASSSGQGWPGSTEAFF. The CDR3 DNA reads TGTGCCAGCAGTTCAGGACAGGGTTGGCCAGGGAGTACTGAAGCTTTCTTT.

The chain is built from TRBV12-2 and TRBJ1-3; the listed D gene, TRBD1, was not tested against the DNA. TRBV12-2 is shown as a pseudogene. The CDR3 runs 16 residues. The CDR3 sequence: CASRLPGTNSGNTIYF. The CDR3 bases are TGTGCAAGTCGCCTTCCCGGGACAAACTCTGGAAACACCATATATTTT.

This clonotype was found a few times. The J gene is TRBJ2-1, the V gene TRBV20-1, with D tentatively TRBD1 (5 bases). Germline CDR1 and CDR2: DFQATT and SNEGSKA (reference sequence). V was cut by 5 bases and J by 7 bases, with 21 bases left in between. This CDR3 is 15 amino acids long. The CDR3 loop reads CSARPGFALGNEQFF. CDR3 DNA sequence: TGCAGTGCTCGGCCAGGGTTCGCTCTAGGGAATGAGCAGTTCTTC.

This clonotype was detected only a few times. The V and J genes are TRBV12-3 or TRBV12-4 and TRBJ2-2; 13 bases map to TRBD2. V trimming: 6 bases; J trimming: 6 bases; junction bases outside the gene matches: 10. CDR3 length: 17 amino acids. Written as DNA, the CDR3 is TGTGCCAGCAGCCCAAGAGGACTAGCGGGGGTCTCCGGGGAGCTGTTTTTT. Its translation is CASSPRGLAGVSGELFF.

The V gene is TRBV5-6, the J gene TRBJ2-2; D gene uncertain. Trimming pared 1 base from V and 7 bases from J, leaving 2 bases between. CDR1 SGHDT and CDR2 YYEEEE come from the germline V gene. This CDR3 has 11 amino acids. CDR3 loop: CASSLLGELFF. The DNA of the CDR3 is TGTGCCAGCAGCTTGCTCGGGGAGCTGTTTTTT.

This clonotype was seen a few times. The chain is built from TRBV5-1 and TRBJ2-5, with 9 bases identical to TRBD1. CDR1 is SGHRS, CDR2 YFSETQ, per germline. Losses at the gene ends were 5 bases for V and 9 bases for J; bases not matched to a gene: 8. This CDR3 has 13 amino acids. Written as DNA, the CDR3 is TGCGCCAGCAGTAGCCCGGGACAGGGCTCCCAGTACTTC. Translation gives CASSSPGQGSQYF.

This clonotype has a count of ten or more. The genes are TRBV5-4 and TRBJ1-6; weak D call: TRBD1 (5 bases). Between the trimmed V and J ends, which lost 2 bases and 10 bases, there was a span of 13 bases. The V gene's germline CDR1 is SGHNT and CDR2 YYREEE (reference sequence). There are 14 residues in the CDR3. The DNA for the CDR3 is TGTGCCAGCAGCTTTGGCAGGGAGGGGTCACCCCTCCACTTT. Translated: CASSFGREGSPLHF.

The chain couples TRBV20-1 to TRBJ2-5; no firm D call. The CDR3 totals 15 residues. Between the trimmed V and J ends, which lost 3 bases and 1 base, there was a span of 15 bases. The V gene's germline CDR1 is DFQATT and CDR2 SNEGSKA (reference sequence). CDR3 in amino acids: CSASTLAGLQETQYF. The CDR3 DNA reads TGCAGTGCTAGCACCCTGGCCGGCCTCCAAGAGACCCAGTACTTC.

This clonotype was found a few times. The genes are TRBV20-1 and TRBJ2-7; 13 bases are shared with TRBD2. This CDR3 spans 15 amino acids. The ends lost 1 base at V and 5 bases at J; junction bases unmatched: 5. Germline V lookup: CDR1 DFQATT, CDR2 SNEGSKA (reference sequence). CDR3 DNA: TGCAGTGCTAGAGCACTAGCGGGAGGGCCAGACGAGCAGTACTTC. Protein product: CSARALAGGPDEQYF.

V gene TRBV29-1 combines with J gene TRBJ1-2, with 8 bases identical to TRBD1. This CDR3 comprises 13 residues. CDR1 is SQVTM, CDR2 ANQGSEA, per germline. The J segment lost 2 bases and the V segment lost 7 bases, leaving 6 bases of the junction unmatched. As DNA, the CDR3 is TGCAGCGCCCAGGACAGGGCGAACTATGGCTACACCTTC. Protein product: CSAQDRANYGYTF.

This clonotype was detected only a few times. The V call is TRBV6-1, the J call TRBJ1-3; D is undetermined. Trimming shortened V by 6 bases and J by 0 bases, and 9 bases separated the two germline ends. Germline V CDR1 and CDR2: MNHNS, SASEGT. The CDR3 has 14 residues. The CDR3 sequence: CASSPEYSGNTIYF. CDR3 sequence (DNA): TGTGCCAGCAGCCCTGAGTACTCTGGAAACACCATATATTTT.

The J gene is TRBJ2-7, the V gene TRBV4-3; 7 bases fit TRBD2. Looked up from germline, CDR1 is LGHNA and CDR2 is YSLEER. With V trimmed by 0 bases and J by 0 bases, 11 bases remained unmatched. This CDR3 spans 18 amino acids. This chain's CDR3 is CASSQEPLDRGVSYEQYF. The CDR3 nucleotides read TGCGCCAGCAGCCAAGAACCCTTGGATCGGGGGGTCTCCTACGAGCAGTACTTC.

As concerns this clonotype: At one end, the junction sequence differs from germline, possibly due to a read error. V gene TRBV28 combines with J gene TRBJ1-2, with D possibly TRBD1 on 6 matching bases. In germline, CDR1 is MDHEN, CDR2 SYDVKM. The CDR3 is made up of 14 amino acids. The CDR3: CASSNRQAYYAYTF. The CDR3 DNA sequence: TGTGCCAGCAGTAACCGACAGGCTTACTATGCCTACACCTTC.